This is a list of T cell receptor beta chains from one sample in a study of blood T cell repertoires in COVID-19. Profiling relied on immunoSEQ multiplex PCR, and the TCRdb table lists in-frame clones only, not all of them. The table shows tens of thousands of clones, with about 88% occurring only once. The sample was peripheral blood. These receptors all come from a man aged 45-60 years with acute or convalescent COVID-19. Each CDR3 is given with its conserved first and last residue. A D gene is named only where the DNA matches it firmly. Size tells how often a clone was seen (once, few, many) or the class of an expanded clone, and some rows leave it out.

CDR3nt: TGTGCCAGCAGCGGGGACGGCAGGGGGAGTTCCTATAATTCACCCCTCCACTTT; CDR3aa: CASSGDGRGSSYNSPLHF; abundance: once; v_gene: TRBV7-6; d_gene: TRBD1; j_gene: TRBJ1-6
CDR3nt: TGTGCCAGCAGTTCCCCCACACCGGCAAAGACTAGCGGGAGGCTCAATGAGCAGTTCTTC; CDR3aa: CASSSPTPAKTSGRLNEQFF; abundance: NA; v_gene: TRBV28; d_gene: TRBD2; j_gene: TRBJ2-1
CDR3nt: TGTGCCAGCAGTGGGACAGACTATGGCTACACCTTC; CDR3aa: CASSGTDYGYTF; abundance: NA; v_gene: TRBV12-3/TRBV12-4; d_gene: TRBD1; j_gene: TRBJ1-2
CDR3nt: TGTGCCACCAGTGATTACAGAGGAAACACCATATATTTT; CDR3aa: CATSDYRGNTIYF; abundance: NA; v_gene: TRBV24-1; d_gene: NA; j_gene: TRBJ1-3
CDR3nt: TGTGCCATCAGTGCATTGTCAGGGGCCGGGGTAAATGGCTACACCTTC; CDR3aa: CAISALSGAGVNGYTF; abundance: NA; v_gene: TRBV10-3; d_gene: NA; j_gene: TRBJ1-2
CDR3nt: TGCAGCGTTGAGGATAGCGGGAGGGGACTCGAGCAGTACTTC; CDR3aa: CSVEDSGRGLEQYF; abundance: NA; v_gene: TRBV29-1; d_gene: TRBD2; j_gene: TRBJ2-7
CDR3nt: TGCGCCAGCAGCTGGGGGGTTTGTAGGCCCCAGCATTTT; CDR3aa: CASSWGVCRPQHF; abundance: NA; v_gene: TRBV5-1; d_gene: NA; j_gene: TRBJ1-5
CDR3nt: TGTGCCAGCAGCGTAGGCGGGGGCCGATCAAATGAGCAGTTCTTC; CDR3aa: CASSVGGGRSNEQFF; abundance: NA; v_gene: TRBV9; d_gene: NA; j_gene: TRBJ2-1
CDR3nt: TGTGCCGCCACCGGGACAGGGGGCAGTGTGTCGGGCACAGATACGCAGTATTTT; CDR3aa: CAATGTGGSVSGTDTQYF; abundance: NA; v_gene: TRBV10-3; d_gene: TRBD1; j_gene: TRBJ2-3
CDR3nt: TGTGCCAGCTCATCCGGACAGGACCTTAACTATGGCTACACCTTC; CDR3aa: CASSSGQDLNYGYTF; abundance: NA; v_gene: TRBV18; d_gene: TRBD1; j_gene: TRBJ1-2
CDR3nt: TGTGCCAGTAAGACAGGGGGAAGGACTGAAGCTTTCTTT; CDR3aa: CASKTGGRTEAFF; abundance: NA; v_gene: TRBV19; d_gene: TRBD1; j_gene: TRBJ1-1
CDR3nt: TGTGCCAGCAGTCTTGGGACAGGGGAAAAACTGTTTTTT; CDR3aa: CASSLGTGEKLFF; abundance: NA; v_gene: TRBV28; d_gene: TRBD1; j_gene: TRBJ1-4
CDR3nt: TGTGCCAGCAGCTCGACAGCAGCGTTCGGTAGCTACACCTTC; CDR3aa: CASSSTAAFGSYTF; abundance: NA; v_gene: TRBV6-5; d_gene: NA; j_gene: TRBJ1-2
CDR3nt: TGTGCCAGCAGCACGACAGGGGGCTATGGCTACACCTTC; CDR3aa: CASSTTGGYGYTF; abundance: once; v_gene: TRBV6-5; d_gene: TRBD1; j_gene: TRBJ1-2
CDR3nt: TGTGCCAGCAGCTTAGTTCTCGGAAACACCATATATTTT; CDR3aa: CASSLVLGNTIYF; abundance: NA; v_gene: TRBV7-9; d_gene: NA; j_gene: TRBJ1-3
CDR3nt: TGTGCCAGCAGCTCCCGACTAGCGGACGACAATGAGCAGTTCTTC; CDR3aa: CASSSRLADDNEQFF; abundance: once; v_gene: TRBV7-9; d_gene: TRBD2; j_gene: TRBJ2-1
CDR3nt: TGTGCCAGCAGTGAGGGCAGGGAGGGTTTCTTT; CDR3aa: CASSEGREGFF; abundance: NA; v_gene: TRBV6-1; d_gene: NA; j_gene: TRBJ1-1
CDR3nt: TGTGCCAGCAGTCCACGGACAGGAAACTATGGCTACACCTTC; CDR3aa: CASSPRTGNYGYTF; abundance: NA; v_gene: TRBV2; d_gene: TRBD1; j_gene: TRBJ1-2
CDR3nt: TGTGCCAGTGGGCCCGTTGGGTCAGGGTGGAACACTGAAGCTTTCTTT; CDR3aa: CASGPVGSGWNTEAFF; abundance: NA; v_gene: TRBV19; d_gene: NA; j_gene: TRBJ1-1
CDR3nt: TGTGCCAGCAGTCTAGCGGGGGGAGGGTACAATGAGCAGTTCTTC; CDR3aa: CASSLAGGGYNEQFF; abundance: NA; v_gene: TRBV6-5; d_gene: TRBD2; j_gene: TRBJ2-1
CDR3nt: TGTGCCAGCAGCCCCGGTCCCACAGGTTATGGCTACACCTTC; CDR3aa: CASSPGPTGYGYTF; abundance: NA; v_gene: TRBV7-2; d_gene: NA; j_gene: TRBJ1-2
CDR3nt: TGTGCCAGCAGCGTAAGCGGGGGGAGGAACACCGGGGAGCTGTTTTTT; CDR3aa: CASSVSGGRNTGELFF; abundance: NA; v_gene: TRBV9; d_gene: TRBD2; j_gene: TRBJ2-2
CDR3nt: TGTGCCATCAGGGGCGGGCCACAAGAGACCCAGTACTTC; CDR3aa: CAIRGGPQETQYF; abundance: once; v_gene: TRBV10-3; d_gene: NA; j_gene: TRBJ2-5
CDR3nt: TGCGCCAGCAGCTTGGGCACAGGGGGGTTATACACTGAAGCTTTCTTT; CDR3aa: CASSLGTGGLYTEAFF; abundance: NA; v_gene: TRBV5-1; d_gene: TRBD1; j_gene: TRBJ1-1
CDR3nt: TGTGCCAGCAGCCGTGGACAGACAAGCAATCAGCCCCAGCATTTT; CDR3aa: CASSRGQTSNQPQHF; abundance: NA; v_gene: TRBV6-5; d_gene: NA; j_gene: TRBJ1-5
CDR3nt: TGTGCCAGCAGTTCGTGGCGGGAGGCCTCAGATACGCAGTATTTT; CDR3aa: CASSSWREASDTQYF; abundance: few; v_gene: TRBV28; d_gene: TRBD2; j_gene: TRBJ2-3
CDR3nt: TGCAGCGTTGTGGGGGGAGAGGCCTATGAGCAGTTCTTC; CDR3aa: CSVVGGEAYEQFF; abundance: NA; v_gene: TRBV29-1; d_gene: NA; j_gene: TRBJ2-1
CDR3nt: TGTGCCAGCAGCGTGACTAGCGGGGGGGCGGCGAGGCAGTTCTTC; CDR3aa: CASSVTSGGAARQFF; abundance: NA; v_gene: TRBV7-2; d_gene: TRBD2; j_gene: TRBJ2-1
CDR3nt: TGTGCCAGCAGCAGATGGACACGGGTAAACACCATATATTTT; CDR3aa: CASSRWTRVNTIYF; abundance: NA; v_gene: TRBV5-5; d_gene: NA; j_gene: TRBJ1-3
CDR3nt: TGTGCCAGCAGCCAAAACAGGGGGTTGACTAATGAAAAACTGTTTTTT; CDR3aa: CASSQNRGLTNEKLFF; abundance: NA; v_gene: TRBV16; d_gene: TRBD1; j_gene: TRBJ1-4
CDR3nt: TGTGCCAGTAGTACCCAGGTAGGGGGGGCTCAGCCCCAGCATTTT; CDR3aa: CASSTQVGGAQPQHF; abundance: NA; v_gene: TRBV19; d_gene: NA; j_gene: TRBJ1-5
CDR3nt: TGTGCCAGCAGTTTATTGCCAGCCCGAGGCTCCTATAATTCACCCCTCCACTTT; CDR3aa: CASSLLPARGSYNSPLHF; abundance: NA; v_gene: TRBV27; d_gene: NA; j_gene: TRBJ1-6
CDR3nt: TGTGCCAGCACAACTAGCACAGATACGCAGTATTTT; CDR3aa: CASTTSTDTQYF; abundance: NA; v_gene: TRBV28; d_gene: NA; j_gene: TRBJ2-3
CDR3nt: TGTGCCATCAGTGAGTCAGGACAGGGGGTTGAAGCTTTCTTT; CDR3aa: CAISESGQGVEAFF; abundance: NA; v_gene: TRBV10-3; d_gene: TRBD1; j_gene: TRBJ1-1
CDR3nt: TGTGCCAGTAGTAATTCGATAGCGGGAGGGAAATTAGCCAAAAACATTCAGTACTTC; CDR3aa: CASSNSIAGGKLAKNIQYF; abundance: NA; v_gene: TRBV19; d_gene: TRBD2; j_gene: TRBJ2-4
CDR3nt: TGTGCCAGTAGGGGACAGGGGGCGCGCTATGGCTACACCTTC; CDR3aa: CASRGQGARYGYTF; abundance: NA; v_gene: TRBV19; d_gene: TRBD1; j_gene: TRBJ1-2
CDR3nt: TGTGCCAGCAGCTTGGAGCGCTCTGGAAACACCATATATTTT; CDR3aa: CASSLERSGNTIYF; abundance: NA; v_gene: TRBV5-4; d_gene: NA; j_gene: TRBJ1-3
CDR3nt: TGTGCCAGCAGTTTCCCCTCGACAGGGTTCGGGGAGCTGTTTTTT; CDR3aa: CASSFPSTGFGELFF; abundance: NA; v_gene: TRBV27; d_gene: TRBD1; j_gene: TRBJ2-2
CDR3nt: TGTGCCAGCAGCAAATCCGGGACAGTGTACGAGCAGTACTTC; CDR3aa: CASSKSGTVYEQYF; abundance: NA; v_gene: TRBV27; d_gene: TRBD1; j_gene: TRBJ2-7
CDR3nt: TGTGCCAGCGCACGGGAAGAAGGCTATGGCTACACCTTC; CDR3aa: CASAREEGYGYTF; abundance: NA; v_gene: TRBV11-2; d_gene: NA; j_gene: TRBJ1-2
CDR3nt: TGTGCCAGCAGCTTGAAGGCACAGGGCGGTGAAAAACTGTTTTTT; CDR3aa: CASSLKAQGGEKLFF; abundance: NA; v_gene: TRBV5-4; d_gene: NA; j_gene: TRBJ1-4
CDR3nt: TGCGCCAGCAGCCAAGATTCGGGACAGGGCTATGGCTACACCTTC; CDR3aa: CASSQDSGQGYGYTF; abundance: NA; v_gene: TRBV4-3; d_gene: TRBD1; j_gene: TRBJ1-2
CDR3nt: TGTGCCAGCAGTAATGACAGGGGAGAAGTCCAGCCCCAGCATTTT; CDR3aa: CASSNDRGEVQPQHF; abundance: few; v_gene: TRBV28; d_gene: TRBD1; j_gene: TRBJ1-5
CDR3nt: TGTGCCAGCAGATCACCGACAGGGGCGATGGATGGCTACACCTTC; CDR3aa: CASRSPTGAMDGYTF; abundance: NA; v_gene: TRBV7-2; d_gene: TRBD1; j_gene: TRBJ1-2
CDR3nt: TGTGCCAGCAGTACAACGGGACAGGGCTACGGAGGCTACACCTTC; CDR3aa: CASSTTGQGYGGYTF; abundance: NA; v_gene: TRBV28; d_gene: TRBD1; j_gene: TRBJ1-2
CDR3nt: TGTGCCAGCAGCTCTAAGGGGTTAGCGGCGAACACCGGGGAGCTGTTTTTT; CDR3aa: CASSSKGLAANTGELFF; abundance: NA; v_gene: TRBV7-6; d_gene: NA; j_gene: TRBJ2-2
CDR3nt: TGTGCCAGCAGCTCAATAGGGGGCGCGAACACCGGGGAGCTGTTTTTT; CDR3aa: CASSSIGGANTGELFF; abundance: NA; v_gene: TRBV7-9; d_gene: TRBD1; j_gene: TRBJ2-2
CDR3nt: TGCGCCAGCAGCTCAGACAACGGAGGCGTTGAAGCTTTCTTT; CDR3aa: CASSSDNGGVEAFF; abundance: NA; v_gene: TRBV5-1; d_gene: NA; j_gene: TRBJ1-1
CDR3nt: TGCAGCGTGGGGACAGTGCTCTCCTACAATGAGCAGTTCTTC; CDR3aa: CSVGTVLSYNEQFF; abundance: NA; v_gene: TRBV29-1; d_gene: TRBD1; j_gene: TRBJ2-1
CDR3nt: TGCGCCAGCAGCCTGGAGGGGGACCGATACAATGAGCAGTTCTTC; CDR3aa: CASSLEGDRYNEQFF; abundance: NA; v_gene: TRBV5-1; d_gene: NA; j_gene: TRBJ2-1
CDR3nt: TGTGCCAGCGGAGGGGGCCAGGGGAACACCGGGGAGCTGTTTTTT; CDR3aa: CASGGGQGNTGELFF; abundance: once; v_gene: TRBV28; d_gene: NA; j_gene: TRBJ2-2
CDR3nt: TGTGCCAGCAGTTTTCGCTTAGGACAGACAAACCAAGAGACCCAGTACTTC; CDR3aa: CASSFRLGQTNQETQYF; abundance: NA; v_gene: TRBV28; d_gene: NA; j_gene: TRBJ2-5
CDR3nt: TGTGCCTGCACCGGTCGAAGCTTCGATTCACCCCTCCACTTT; CDR3aa: CACTGRSFDSPLHF; abundance: NA; v_gene: TRBV6-5; d_gene: NA; j_gene: TRBJ1-6
CDR3nt: TGTGCCTGGAGTCCCTCCGGGACAGAGTATTTT; CDR3aa: CAWSPSGTEYF; abundance: NA; v_gene: TRBV30; d_gene: TRBD1; j_gene: TRBJ2-3
CDR3nt: TGTGCCAGCAGCCGCTTTGGGGCGGGGGCCCTGGATGAGCAGTTCTTC; CDR3aa: CASSRFGAGALDEQFF; abundance: NA; v_gene: TRBV11-1; d_gene: NA; j_gene: TRBJ2-1